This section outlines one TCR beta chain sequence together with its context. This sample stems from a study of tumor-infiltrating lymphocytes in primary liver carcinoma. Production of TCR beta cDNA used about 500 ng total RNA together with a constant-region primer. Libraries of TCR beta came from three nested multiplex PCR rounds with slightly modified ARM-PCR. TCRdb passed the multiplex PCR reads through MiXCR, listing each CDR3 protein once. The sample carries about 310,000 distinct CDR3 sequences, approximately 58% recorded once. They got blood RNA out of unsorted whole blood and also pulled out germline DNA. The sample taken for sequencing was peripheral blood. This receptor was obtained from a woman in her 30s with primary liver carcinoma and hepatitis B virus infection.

CDR3 sequence reads: CASSFRTGLGEEKLFF. The CDR3, as DNA: TGTGCCAGCAGCTTCAGGACGGGACTGGGAGAAGAAAAACTGTTTTTT. J is TRBJ1-4 and V is TRBV5-6, with D perhaps TRBD1 (5 bases). The CDR3 has 16 amino acids. The germline gives CDR1 SGHDT, CDR2 YYEEEE. Trimming removed 2 bases from V and 8 bases from J, with 19 bases in between.